The rows below give T cell receptor beta chains drawn from one sample of a study of T cell changes during pregnancy in multiple sclerosis. TCRdb's table, derived via immunoSEQ multiplex PCR, lists solely in-frame clones and lacks some. The sample carries tens of thousands of clones, 91% recorded once. The source was CD4+ T cells from peripheral blood mononuclear cells, collected in the third trimester of pregnancy. These receptors were obtained from a female donor in good health, enrolled as a control in a pregnancy study. CDR3s include the opening cysteine and the closing phenylalanine or tryptophan. A D gene is named only where the DNA matches it firmly. Expanded clones get a size class; other rows say once, few or many, or leave the size out.

d_gene	abundance	j_gene	v_gene	CDR3aa	CDR3nt
-	-	TRBJ1-1	TRBV9	CASSEQGRNTEAFF	TGTGCCAGCAGCGAACAGGGACGGAACACTGAAGCTTTCTTT
-	-	TRBJ1-2	TRBV6-1	CASRERDRGTWDGYTF	TGTGCCAGCAGGGAACGCGACCGGGGGACGTGGGATGGCTACACCTTC
TRBD1	few	TRBJ2-2	TRBV7-9	CASSSGTGGNTGELFF	TGTGCCAGCAGCTCGGGGACAGGGGGCAACACCGGGGAGCTGTTTTTT
TRBD1	-	TRBJ2-5	TRBV5-1	CASKSTGVHQETQYF	TGCGCCAGTAAATCGACAGGGGTCCACCAAGAGACCCAGTACTTC
-	-	TRBJ1-4	TRBV7-9	CASSFSFGRSDSGKLFF	TGTGCCAGCAGCTTCTCTTTCGGGAGGTCCGACTCTGGAAAACTGTTTTTT
-	-	TRBJ2-3	TRBV15	CATRHRGGPPSTDTQYF	TGTGCCACCAGGCACAGGGGGGGACCCCCTAGCACAGATACGCAGTATTTT
-	-	TRBJ2-7	TRBV27	CASSPQDRNRRYF	TGTGCCAGCAGTCCACAAGACAGGAATCGCCGGTACTTC
TRBD1	-	TRBJ1-1	TRBV6-5	CASSRGQGAEAFF	TGTGCCAGCAGCCGCGGACAGGGGGCTGAAGCTTTCTTT
-	once	TRBJ2-2	TRBV11-3	CASSLRVGGELFF	TGTGCCAGCAGCTTGCGGGTGGGCGGGGAGCTGTTTTTT
-	-	TRBJ2-7	TRBV15	CATSKGSITVPDEQYF	TGTGCCACCAGCAAGGGGTCTATCACGGTTCCCGACGAGCAGTACTTC
TRBD1	-	TRBJ2-1	TRBV25-1	CASREAGTGNEQFF	TGTGCCAGCAGGGAGGCGGGGACAGGGAATGAGCAGTTCTTC
TRBD2	-	TRBJ2-5	TRBV7-3	CASSIATSGGIGTQYF	TGTGCCAGCAGCATCGCGACTAGCGGGGGGATCGGGACCCAGTACTTC
-	-	TRBJ2-1	TRBV5-8	CASSSQDYYNEQFF	TGTGCCAGCAGCTCACAGGATTACTACAATGAGCAGTTCTTC
TRBD1	once	TRBJ2-7	TRBV6-1	CASSEPETGPYEQYF	TGTGCCAGCAGTGAACCGGAGACAGGGCCTTACGAGCAGTACTTC
TRBD1	once	TRBJ2-4	TRBV7-3	CASSLMKQGLAKNIQYF	TGTGCCAGCAGCTTAATGAAACAGGGGCTAGCCAAAAACATTCAGTACTTC
TRBD1	once	TRBJ1-5	TRBV30	CAWSVRGTGGNQPQHF	TGTGCCTGGAGTGTAAGGGGGACAGGGGGTAATCAGCCCCAGCATTTT
-	-	TRBJ2-3	TRBV7-3	CASSLDSTGGTDTQYF	TGTGCCAGCAGCTTAGATTCCACGGGGGGCACAGATACGCAGTATTTT
-	-	TRBJ2-3	TRBV2	CASTPGHQRTDTQYF	TGTGCCAGCACCCCTGGACACCAGCGTACAGATACGCAGTATTTT
-	-	TRBJ1-6	TRBV25-1	CASSEASRGVLHF	TGTGCCAGCAGTGAGGCCAGTCGAGGTGTTCTCCACTTT
-	once	TRBJ1-5	TRBV5-6	CASSLGGTSNQPQHF	TGTGCCAGCAGCTTAGGAGGGACCAGCAATCAGCCCCAGCATTTT
TRBD2	-	TRBJ2-5	TRBV7-2	CASSLLAGGLETQYF	TGTGCCAGCAGCCTTCTAGCGGGGGGGTTGGAGACCCAGTACTTC
TRBD1	-	TRBJ2-3	TRBV6-6	CASSKGTGVYGDTQYF	TGTGCCAGCAGTAAAGGGACAGGGGTTTATGGAGATACGCAGTATTTT
TRBD1	-	TRBJ2-5	TRBV19	CASSRMTGGRETQYF	TGTGCCAGTAGTCGAATGACAGGGGGCCGGGAGACCCAGTACTTC
-	-	TRBJ1-3	TRBV27	CASSSGLLPGNTIYF	TGTGCCAGCAGTTCGGGACTACTACCTGGAAACACCATATATTTT
-	-	TRBJ1-1	TRBV9	CASSVEGGVMNTEAFF	TGTGCCAGCAGCGTTGAGGGAGGAGTCATGAACACTGAAGCTTTCTTT
TRBD1	-	TRBJ1-2	TRBV11-3	CASSKKQGNYGYTF	TGTGCCAGCAGCAAAAAACAGGGGAACTATGGCTACACCTTC
-	once	TRBJ1-1	TRBV6-1	CASSEAGGRTEAFF	TGTGCCAGCAGTGAAGCGGGGGGGAGGACTGAAGCTTTCTTT
TRBD1	-	TRBJ2-7	TRBV2	CASIQGGSYEQYF	TGTGCCAGCATACAGGGGGGTTCCTACGAGCAGTACTTC
TRBD2	-	TRBJ2-7	TRBV4-2	CASSQITGGGAYEQYF	TGTGCCAGCAGCCAGATTACGGGTGGGGGGGCCTACGAGCAGTACTTC
-	-	TRBJ2-3	TRBV7-3	CASSPQRLASTDTQYF	TGTGCCAGCAGCCCACAAAGACTCGCCTCCACAGATACGCAGTATTTT
-	once	TRBJ1-2	TRBV5-4	CASSLAPAPGISYGYTF	TGTGCCAGCAGCCTTGCCCCCGCCCCAGGGATTTCCTATGGCTACACCTTC
TRBD1	-	TRBJ2-3	TRBV11-2	CASSRGQATDTQYF	TGTGCCAGCAGCCGCGGACAGGCCACAGATACGCAGTATTTT
TRBD1	-	TRBJ1-2	TRBV18	CASSPGQGGTYGYTF	TGTGCCAGCTCACCAGGACAGGGAGGGACTTATGGCTACACCTTC
TRBD1	once	TRBJ2-7	TRBV11-2	CASSLGPGTGNLYEQYF	TGTGCCAGCAGCTTGGGCCCGGGGACAGGGAACCTCTACGAGCAGTACTTC
TRBD2	-	TRBJ2-5	TRBV7-7	CASSPEGLAGSSTQYF	TGTGCTAGCAGCCCCGAGGGACTAGCGGGTTCGAGTACCCAGTACTTC
TRBD2	-	TRBJ2-3	TRBV29-1	CSVEAGGHADTQYF	TGCAGCGTTGAAGCGGGGGGGCACGCAGATACGCAGTATTTT
TRBD1	-	TRBJ1-2	TRBV10-3	CAIAGTGGSGYTF	TGTGCCATCGCCGGGACAGGGGGCTCCGGCTACACCTTC
TRBD1	-	TRBJ1-4	TRBV5-1	CASSVGTGTGTNEKLFF	TGCGCCAGCAGCGTCGGGACAGGGACTGGAACTAATGAAAAACTGTTTTTT
-	once	TRBJ2-5	TRBV2	CASSVYGGKETQYF	TGTGCCAGCAGCGTATACGGGGGAAAAGAGACCCAGTACTTC
-	-	TRBJ1-1	TRBV6-6	CASSYPDNHAFF	TGTGCCAGCAGTTACCCGGACAATCACGCTTTCTTT
TRBD2	-	TRBJ2-5	TRBV7-3	CASSSSGAETQYF	TGTGCCAGCAGCTCTAGCGGTGCGGAGACCCAGTACTTC
-	-	TRBJ2-3	TRBV9	CASSVMDSQRNTQYF	TGTGCCAGCAGCGTAATGGACTCACAGAGGAATACGCAGTATTTT
TRBD1	-	TRBJ1-1	TRBV7-2	CASSWAGQGQTEAFF	TGTGCCAGCAGCTGGGCGGGACAGGGTCAAACTGAAGCTTTCTTT
-	-	TRBJ2-1	TRBV6-5	CASSYGAGSYNEQFF	TGTGCCAGCAGTTACGGTGCCGGTTCCTACAATGAGCAGTTCTTC
TRBD2	-	TRBJ2-2	TRBV6-1	CASSEYSTPGGIPGELFF	TGTGCCAGCAGTGAATATTCCACTCCCGGGGGGATCCCCGGGGAGCTGTTTTTT
TRBD1	-	TRBJ1-1	TRBV2	CASSTGTGEAFF	TGTGCCAGCAGTACCGGGACAGGGGAAGCTTTCTTT
TRBD1	-	TRBJ1-5	TRBV7-2	CASSLVGQGANQPQHF	TGTGCCAGCAGCTTAGTAGGACAGGGGGCTAATCAGCCCCAGCATTTT
-	-	TRBJ1-2	TRBV7-2	CASSADRLNYGYTF	TGTGCCAGCAGCGCGGACAGACTTAACTATGGCTACACCTTC
TRBD1	-	TRBJ2-7	TRBV6-6	CASSARDRGAYEQYF	TGTGCCAGCAGTGCCCGGGACAGGGGAGCCTACGAGCAGTACTTC
TRBD1	-	TRBJ2-3	TRBV4-2	CASSKGQGLDTQYF	TGTGCCAGCAGCAAGGGACAGGGGTTGGATACGCAGTATTTT
TRBD1	-	TRBJ1-1	TRBV7-2	CASNYWRDRAEKDTEAFF	TGTGCCAGCAACTATTGGCGGGACAGGGCCGAGAAGGACACTGAAGCTTTCTTT
TRBD1	few	TRBJ1-2	TRBV19	CASSTDRGNYGYTF	TGTGCCAGTAGCACAGACAGGGGTAACTATGGCTACACCTTC
-	-	TRBJ1-1	TRBV11-2	CASSADSGTEAFF	TGTGCCAGCAGCGCTGACAGTGGCACTGAAGCTTTCTTT
-	-	TRBJ2-1	TRBV11-2	CASSLGMRGPSYNEQFF	TGTGCCAGCAGCTTAGGGATGCGGGGGCCGTCCTACAATGAGCAGTTCTTC
TRBD2	-	TRBJ2-1	TRBV12-5	CASGLITGPAGGLEFF	TGTGCTAGTGGTTTAATAACCGGTCCCGCGGGGGGGCTTGAGTTCTTC